This entry lists 27 T cell receptor beta chains sequenced from one sample in a study of tumor-infiltrating lymphocytes in primary liver carcinoma. Unsorted bulk tissue of about 17-32 mg yielded co-extracted RNA and DNA. Priming with a constant-region primer yielded TCR beta cDNA from 500 ng total RNA. Three nested multiplex PCR rounds, a slightly modified ARM-PCR, produced the libraries for TCR beta. With TRBV1-TRBV30 forward primers and a C-beta reverse primer, the first two PCR rounds were run for about 10 cycles each. TCRdb called the multiplex PCR reads again in MiXCR, with one record for every CDR3 protein. The sample consists of about 92,000 distinct CDR3 sequences, roughly 70% of them appearing once. What was sequenced was tumor-adjacent normal liver tissue. Receptor source: a man aged 40-55 years with primary liver carcinoma and hepatitis B virus infection.

With regard to this clonotype: This could be a read error, since a much larger clone is one nucleotide away. The J gene is TRBJ1-1, the V gene TRBV13, with D possibly TRBD1 on 5 matching bases. CDR3 length: 16 residues. The V gene's germline CDR1 is PRHDT and CDR2 FYEKMQ (reference sequence). CDR3 sequence: CAGSLGRGYGGTEAFF. CDR3 coding DNA: TGTGCCGGCAGCTTAGGCCGGGGGTACGGGGGCACTGAAGCTTTCTTT.

There are many counts of this clonotype. The gene calls are TRBV12-3 or TRBV12-4 and TRBJ2-7; D is uncertain. The V gene lost 5 bases and the J gene lost 5 bases, with 16 bases spanning the gap. CDR3 size: 14 residues. Here the CDR3 DNA reads TGTGCCAGCAGTGCTGGAGTTTCAGGCCACGAGCAGTACTTC. Residues: CASSAGVSGHEQYF.

Of note for this clonotype: Its ends do not fully match the called genes, so a read error is possible. The rearrangement uses TRBV4-1 and TRBJ2-1; 8 nucleotides match TRBD2. Germline lookup yields CDR1 MGHRA and CDR2 YSYEKL. The CDR3 sequence is 15 residues long. This CDR3 is CAGSQRSAGANEQFF. The CDR3 DNA reads TGCGCCGGCAGCCAAAGGTCAGCGGGAGCCAATGAGCAGTTCTTC.

This rearrangement joins TRBV20-1 to TRBJ2-3; 7 nucleotides agree with TRBD2. Germline V lookup: CDR1 DFQATT, CDR2 SNEGSKA (reference sequence). Unmatched junction bases numbered 9, after V lost 3 bases and J lost 3 bases. CDR3 length equals 15 residues. Written as DNA, the CDR3 is TGCAGTGCTAGTTCTGCGGGAGCGGGGACAGATACGCAGTATTTT. This translates into CSASSAGAGTDTQYF.

Note on this clonotype: A junction boundary mismatches the germline segment, possibly from a read error. V is TRBV11-2 and J is TRBJ2-7; the D call may be TRBD1 or TRBD2 (6 bases each). This CDR3 spans 13 amino acids. Looked up from germline, CDR1 is SGHAT and CDR2 is FQNNGV. This CDR3 is CAPEGGEACEQYF. Here the CDR3 DNA reads TGTGCCCCTGAGGGGGGAGAAGCCTGCGAGCAGTATTTC.

The CDR3 loop reads CSVEEVGRRNEQFF. CDR3 nucleotide sequence: TGCAGCGTTGAAGAGGTGGGCAGAAGAAATGAGCAGTTCTTC. This chain uses TRBV29-1 with TRBJ2-1; D call uncertain. The CDR3 spans 14 residues. Trimming pared 0 bases from V and 7 bases from J, leaving 13 bases between. Germline loops: CDR1 SQVTM, CDR2 ANQGSEA.

As for this clonotype: This sequence may be a read error, since a much larger clone differs from it by one base. The genes are TRBV4-1 and TRBJ2-1; 9 bases are shared with TRBD2. The germline V gene encodes CDR1 MGHRA and CDR2 YSYEKL. This CDR3 is 12 amino acids long. In DNA, the CDR3 is TGCACCAGCAGCCAAGCGGGAGGTGAGCAGTTCTTC. Amino acid sequence: CTSSQAGGEQFF.

This clonotype was seen a single time. The rearrangement links TRBV11-2 to TRBJ2-2; D unclear. CDR1 SGHAT and CDR2 FQNNGV come from the germline V gene. CDR3 length: 15 residues. Deletions cut 9 bases from V and 7 bases from J, with 21 bases between. The CDR3 sequence: CASNFTYGKNGELFF. CDR3 in DNA: TGTGCCAGTAACTTTACGTACGGAAAGAACGGGGAGCTGTTTTTT. The variable domain in full, with the rest retrieved from reference TRBV11-2 and TRBJ2-2, is EAGVAQSPRYKIIEKRQSVAFWCNPISGHATLYWYQQILGQGPKLLIQFQNNGVVDDSQLPKDRFSAERLKGVDSTLKIQPAKLEDSAVYLCASNFTYGKNGELFFGEGSRLTVL.

The chain carries TRBV6-4 and TRBJ2-1; 7 bases match TRBD2. The V gene's germline CDR1 is MRHNA and CDR2 SNTAGT. J gave up 15 bases and V 0 bases, and 8 bases lay outside the gene matches. There are 13 residues in the CDR3. Written as DNA, the CDR3 is TGTGCCAGCAGTGACTCGAGCAGCGGGATTACGTTCTTC. This codes for CASSDSSSGITFF.

V gene TRBV20-1 combines with J gene TRBJ2-5, with D possibly TRBD1 on 8 matching bases. Trimming removed 1 base at V and 2 bases at J, with 20 bases between. CDR1 DFQATT and CDR2 SNEGSKA come from the germline V gene (reference sequence). The CDR3 is made up of 17 amino acids. Written as DNA, the CDR3 is TGCAGTGCTAGAGGGGGGGGATCGGACAGGGCACAAGAGACCCAGTACTTC. Protein: CSARGGGSDRAQETQYF.

A remark on this clonotype: The CDR3 end shows no conserved phenylalanine or tryptophan, and so a read error is likely. This chain connects TRBV11-2 to TRBJ1-1; D is ambiguous. There are 12 residues in the CDR3. From germline, CDR1 is SGHAT and CDR2 FQNNGV. CDR3 amino acids: CASSLEYTEAFL. In DNA, the CDR3 is TGTGCCAGCAGTTTAGAGTACACTGAAGCTTTCTTA.

This clonotype was counted a single time. With a much larger clone just one base away, this may be a read error. The J gene is TRBJ2-3, the V gene TRBV24-1; 8 bases align to TRBD2. The CDR3 has 15 amino acids. Germline V gene lookup returns CDR1 KGHDR and CDR2 SFDVKD. The CDR3 DNA follows: TGTGTCACCAGTGATCCGGGACTAGTATCAGATACGCAGTATTTT. It specifies CVTSDPGLVSDTQYF.

Of note for this clonotype: Its ends do not fully match the called genes, so a read error is possible. V gene TRBV29-1 combines with J gene TRBJ2-7, with D tentatively TRBD2 (5 bases). Germline CDR1 and CDR2: SQVTM and ANQGSEA. The CDR3 contains 12 residues. In nucleotides, the CDR3 is TGCAGCGTTGAGGCTCCAGGAAGGGAGCAGCGCTTC. It translates to CSVEAPGREQRF.

The chain recombines TRBV6-5 with TRBJ1-3, with TRBD1 as a possible D gene (6 bases). In germline, CDR1 is MNHEY, CDR2 SVGAGI. The ends were cut back, 11 bases at V and 0 bases at J, with 20 bases in the middle. The CDR3 sequence is 16 residues long. For the CDR3, the DNA is TGTGCCCGCGGTCGAGAACAGGGCATCTCTGGAAACACCATATATTTT. It specifies CARGREQGISGNTIYF.

About this clonotype itself: Germline is not matched at one junction end, which may reflect a read error. CDR3 region: CASVRGGSSELFF. The CDR3 nucleotides are TGTGCCAGCGTTCGGGGGGGGAGTAGTGAGCTGTTCTTC. The chain has TRBV11-2 and TRBJ2-1; TRBD2 matches 8 bases. CDR1 and CDR2 from the germline V gene are SGHAT and FQNNGV. The CDR3 sequence is 13 residues long.

With respect to this clonotype: At one boundary the junction diverges from the germline segment, which might be a read error. This chain connects TRBV6-6 to TRBJ2-7; the D is unclear. CDR3 length: 15 residues. In germline, CDR1 is MNHNY, CDR2 SVGAGI (reference sequence). The CDR3 coding sequence is TGTACCAGCATTATACCGGGCCTGAGCTCCTACGAGCAGTACTTC. Amino acid sequence: CTSIIPGLSSYEQYF.

Turning to this clonotype: Since a much larger clone is just one base distant, this may be a read error. J is TRBJ2-2 and V is TRBV12-3 or TRBV12-4, with D perhaps being TRBD1 or TRBD2 (6 bases each). CDR3 length: 15 amino acids. CDR3 amino acids: CVSRWGAVGQGELFF. The CDR3 DNA is TGTGTCAGCAGATGGGGGGCGGTGGGTCAAGGGGAGCTGTTTTTT.

This clonotype was seen more than once but under ten times. A single base separates this from a much larger clone, so it may be a read error. The V gene is TRBV6-2 or TRBV6-3, the J gene TRBJ2-5; 7 bases map to TRBD2. Germline loops: CDR1 MNHEY, CDR2 SVGEGT. The CDR3 extends over 13 amino acids. The CDR3 region has the DNA TGTGTCAGCAACGGGGGGTACCAAGAGACCCAGTACTTC. Translation: CVSNGGYQETQYF.

Comments on this clonotype: A clone one base away is much larger, so this may be a read error. The chain is built from TRBV12-3 or TRBV12-4 and TRBJ1-4; D call uncertain. The CDR3 spans 13 residues. The CDR3 loop reads CVSSLALEEKLFF. The CDR3, as DNA: TGTGTCAGCAGTTTAGCGCTAGAAGAAAAACTGTTTTTT.

Only one count was recorded for this clonotype. The junction shows a germline mismatch at one end, possibly a read error. This chain uses TRBV29-1 with TRBJ2-7, with 7 bases lining up with TRBD2. The germline V gene has CDR1 SQVTM and CDR2 ANQGSEA. The CDR3 extends over 16 amino acids. CDR3 residues: CSAETWGGRASNEQYF. The CDR3, as DNA: TGCAGCGCTGAGACCTGGGGAGGGAGGGCCTCCAACGAGCAGTACTTC.

This clonotype was seen many times. This chain links TRBV10-3 with TRBJ2-7, with 9 bases that match TRBD1. The length of the CDR3 is 14 residues. Germline CDR1 ENHRY, CDR2 SYGVKD. The trim removed 0 bases at V and 5 bases at J, leaving 2 bases unmatched. The CDR3 DNA reads as TGTGCCATCAGTGAGTCGGGGACAGGGCACGAGCAGTACTTC. Its protein product is CAISESGTGHEQYF.

The table lists this clonotype with a few counts. This chain uses TRBV2 with TRBJ2-1; D is undetermined. The V gene's germline CDR1 is SNHLY and CDR2 FYNNEI. V lost 1 base and J lost 9, with 7 bases in between. The CDR3 loop spans 12 amino acids. The CDR3 sequence: CASSEVRGEQFF. CDR3 sequence (DNA): TGTGCCAGCAGTGAAGTTAGAGGTGAGCAGTTCTTC.

This clonotype was detected ten times or more. This rearrangement joins TRBV6-1 to TRBJ2-3; TRBD1 is a possible D gene (6 bases). From germline, CDR1 is MNHNS and CDR2 SASEGT. Trimming cost V 2 bases and J 2 bases, with 11 bases left between them. The CDR3 is made up of 15 amino acids. In DNA form, the CDR3 reads TGTGCCAGCAGTGAACGGGCAGGGGCCACAGATACGCAGTATTTT. Protein: CASSERAGATDTQYF.

This clonotype was counted many times. The chain has TRBV6-5 and TRBJ1-2, with unresolved D. This CDR3 has 13 residues. The V end was cut by 6 bases, the J end by 0 bases, with 8 bases between. Per germline, CDR1 MNHEY and CDR2 SVGAGI. The CDR3 sequence is CASRLAANYGYTF. CDR3 bases: TGTGCCAGCAGACTAGCGGCTAACTATGGCTACACCTTC.

This clonotype was observed a single time. A much larger clone differs by one base, so this may be a read error. The V and J genes are TRBV5-1 and TRBJ2-1, with D possibly being TRBD2 (6 bases). Looked up from germline, CDR1 is SGHRS and CDR2 is YFSETQ. The CDR3 extends over 15 amino acids. For the CDR3, the DNA is TGCGCCAGCAGCTCCGGGGGAGACTCCTACAATGCGCAGTTCTTC. Protein: CASSSGGDSYNAQFF.

This clonotype was seen a few times. Mismatch with germline at one junction end may stem from a read error. This chain joins TRBV29-1 and TRBJ2-1; no firm D call. The germline V gene has CDR1 SQVTM and CDR2 ANQGSEA. The CDR3 loop spans 13 amino acids. CDR3 sequence (DNA): TGCAGCGTTTCACTGCCCCTGAGCAATGAGCCGTTCTTC. This translates into CSVSLPLSNEPFF.

At least ten counts were recorded for this clonotype. The chain uses TRBV6-5 and TRBJ2-5, with D hard to call. CDR1 and CDR2 from the germline V gene are MNHEY and SVGAGI. This CDR3 comprises 14 residues. Trimming shortened V by 4 bases and J by 5 bases, and 14 bases separated the two germline ends. The CDR3 bases are TGTGCCAGCAGTTTGCTATCTCCGGCGGAGACCCAGTACTTC. It specifies CASSLLSPAETQYF.